Listed below are T cell receptor beta chains from one sample, sequenced in a study of blood T cells in healthy people across ages. TCRdb recomputed calls from the 5' RACE reads with MiXCR, one row per CDR3 protein. This table holds hundreds of thousands of distinct CDR3 sequences, roughly 24% found once. The sample was also reused in another study, on T cells of mothers and their children.

Sequencing was carried out using blood. These receptors were obtained from a boy between 10 and 17 years old in good health. The CDR3 runs from the conserved cysteine through the conserved F or W. A D gene is named only where the DNA matches it firmly. For some rows the clone size is stated as once, few or many, or as a class when expanded; others skip it.

TRBV5-1	-	TRBJ2-5	few	CASSFTYQETQYF	TGCGCCAGCAGCTTCACCTACCAAGAGACCCAGTACTTC
TRBV21-1	-	TRBJ2-7	-	CASSKDRVGGARLYEQYF	TGTGCCAGCAGTAAGGACAGGGTCGGGGGGGCCCGGCTCTACGAGCAGTACTTC
TRBV7-8	TRBD1	TRBJ2-5	-	CASSSDRLRETQYF	TGTGCCAGCAGCTCGGACAGGCTTCGGGAGACCCAGTACTTC
TRBV28	-	TRBJ2-5	few	CASSLEQEETQYF	TGTGCCAGCAGTTTAGAACAGGAAGAGACCCAGTACTTC
TRBV12-3/TRBV12-4	-	TRBJ2-1	few	CASSPPLSRNEQFF	TGTGCCAGCAGTCCCCCCTTGTCCCGCAATGAGCAGTTCTTC
TRBV30	-	TRBJ1-1	-	CAWDQGAGAFF	TGTGCCTGGGATCAGGGAGCCGGAGCTTTCTTT
TRBV2	TRBD2	TRBJ2-1	-	CASKGGGYNEQFF	TGTGCCAGCAAAGGCGGGGGTTACAATGAGCAGTTCTTC
TRBV7-8	TRBD1	TRBJ2-2	few	CASSYGTVTTGELFF	TGTGCCAGCAGCTATGGGACAGTTACCACCGGGGAGCTGTTTTTT
TRBV27	TRBD2	TRBJ2-1	-	CASSRTSGGREQFF	TGTGCCAGCAGTCGGACTAGCGGGGGGCGGGAGCAGTTCTTC
TRBV6-5	TRBD1	TRBJ2-3	few	CASSYSNDRGWDTQYF	TGTGCCAGCAGTTACTCGAACGACAGGGGATGGGATACGCAGTATTTT
TRBV5-1	-	TRBJ1-1	-	CASTSTGLTEAFF	TGCGCCAGCACCTCCACGGGGCTCACTGAAGCTTTCTTT
TRBV6-2/TRBV6-3	-	TRBJ2-4	-	CASSGSVLAKNIQYF	TGTGCCAGCAGTGGGAGCGTTCTAGCCAAAAACATTCAGTACTTC
TRBV7-9	-	TRBJ2-2	-	CASSSRVSTGELFF	TGTGCCAGCAGCAGCAGGGTTAGCACCGGGGAGCTGTTTTTT
TRBV5-1	-	TRBJ1-1	few	CASSLPATPNTEAFF	TGCGCCAGCAGCTTGCCCGCGACCCCCAACACTGAAGCTTTCTTT
TRBV25-1	-	TRBJ2-2	few	CASSDRWRGEDTGELFF	TGTGCCAGCAGTGACCGGTGGCGGGGCGAGGACACCGGGGAGCTGTTTTTT
TRBV20-1	-	TRBJ2-6	-	CSARAGTGANVLTF	TGCAGTGCTAGGGCAGGGACTGGGGCCAACGTCCTGACTTTC
TRBV9	TRBD1	TRBJ1-2	-	CASSADRRRTVESNYGYTF	TGTGCCAGCAGCGCGGACAGGAGGAGGACCGTCGAGTCTAACTATGGCTACACCTTC